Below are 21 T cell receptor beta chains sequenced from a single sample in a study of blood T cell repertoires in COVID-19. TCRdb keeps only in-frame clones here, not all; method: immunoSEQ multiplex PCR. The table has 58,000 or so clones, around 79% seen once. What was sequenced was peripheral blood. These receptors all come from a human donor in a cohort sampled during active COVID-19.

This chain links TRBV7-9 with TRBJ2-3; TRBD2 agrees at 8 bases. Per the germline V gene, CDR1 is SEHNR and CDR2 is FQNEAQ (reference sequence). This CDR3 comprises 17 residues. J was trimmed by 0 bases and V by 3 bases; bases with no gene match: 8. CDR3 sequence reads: CASSFIRSGTSTDTQYF. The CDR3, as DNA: TGTGCCAGCAGCTTTATCCGTAGCGGGACTAGCACAGATACGCAGTATTTT.

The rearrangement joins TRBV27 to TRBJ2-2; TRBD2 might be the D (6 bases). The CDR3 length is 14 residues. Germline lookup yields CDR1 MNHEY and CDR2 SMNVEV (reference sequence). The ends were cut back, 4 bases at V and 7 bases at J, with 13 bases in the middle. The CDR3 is CASSSGTPIGELFF. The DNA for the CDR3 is TGTGCCAGCAGTTCCGGGACTCCGATCGGGGAGCTGTTTTTT.

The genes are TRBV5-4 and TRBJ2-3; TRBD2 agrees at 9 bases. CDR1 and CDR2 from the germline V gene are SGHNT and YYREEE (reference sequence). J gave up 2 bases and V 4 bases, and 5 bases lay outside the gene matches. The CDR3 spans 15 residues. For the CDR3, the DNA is TGTGCCAGCAGCGGAGCGGGGGGCGTCACAGATACGCAGTATTTT. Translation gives CASSGAGGVTDTQYF.

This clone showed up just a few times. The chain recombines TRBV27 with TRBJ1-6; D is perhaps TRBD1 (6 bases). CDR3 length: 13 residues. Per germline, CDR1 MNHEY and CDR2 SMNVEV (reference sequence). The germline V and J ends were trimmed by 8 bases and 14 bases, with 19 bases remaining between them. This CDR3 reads CASARRDTESLHF. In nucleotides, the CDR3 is TGTGCCAGCGCACGCCGGGACACGGAGTCCCTCCACTTT.

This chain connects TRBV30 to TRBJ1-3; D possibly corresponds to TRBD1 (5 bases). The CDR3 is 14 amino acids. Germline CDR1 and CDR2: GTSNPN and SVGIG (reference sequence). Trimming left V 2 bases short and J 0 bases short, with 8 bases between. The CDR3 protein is CAWSSGSSGNTIYF. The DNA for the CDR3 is TGTGCCTGGAGTTCAGGGTCCTCTGGAAACACCATATATTTT.

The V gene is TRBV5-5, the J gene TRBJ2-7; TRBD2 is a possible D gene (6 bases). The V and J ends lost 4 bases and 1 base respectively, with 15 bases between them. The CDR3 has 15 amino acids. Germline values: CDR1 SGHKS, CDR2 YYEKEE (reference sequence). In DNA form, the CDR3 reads TGTGCCAGCAGCCCCACGCTAGCGTTGTCCTACGAGCAGTACTTC. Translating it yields CASSPTLALSYEQYF.

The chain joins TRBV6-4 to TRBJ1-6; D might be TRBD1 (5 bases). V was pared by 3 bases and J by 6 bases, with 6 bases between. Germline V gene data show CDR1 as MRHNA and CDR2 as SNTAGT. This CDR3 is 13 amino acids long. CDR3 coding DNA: TGTGCCAGCAGTGAAAGGGGTAATTCACCCCTCCACTTT. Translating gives CASSERGNSPLHF.

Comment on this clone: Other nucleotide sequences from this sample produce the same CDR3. The CDR3: CASSQARRGSGNTIYF. The CDR3 nucleotides are TGCGCCAGCAGCCAAGCCCGTCGGGGGTCTGGAAACACCATATATTTT. The genes are TRBV4-3 and TRBJ1-3, with D perhaps TRBD1 (5 bases). V was pared by 1 base and J by 1 base, with 11 bases between. Germline V gene lookup returns CDR1 LGHNA and CDR2 YSLEER. This CDR3 comprises 16 residues.

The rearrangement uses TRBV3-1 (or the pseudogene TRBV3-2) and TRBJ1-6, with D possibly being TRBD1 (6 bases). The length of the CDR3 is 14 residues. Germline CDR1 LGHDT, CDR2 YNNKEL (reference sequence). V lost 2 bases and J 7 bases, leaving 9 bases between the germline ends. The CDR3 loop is CASSQHRDNSPLHF. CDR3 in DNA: TGTGCCAGCAGCCAACACAGGGACAATTCACCCCTCCACTTT.

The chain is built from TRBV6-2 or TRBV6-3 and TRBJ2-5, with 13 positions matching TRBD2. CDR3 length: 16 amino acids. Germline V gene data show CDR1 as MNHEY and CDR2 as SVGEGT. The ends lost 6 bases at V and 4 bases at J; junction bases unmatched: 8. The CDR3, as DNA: TGTGCCAGCAGCCCAACTAGCGGGAGGGCCCTAGAGACCCAGTACTTC. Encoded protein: CASSPTSGRALETQYF.

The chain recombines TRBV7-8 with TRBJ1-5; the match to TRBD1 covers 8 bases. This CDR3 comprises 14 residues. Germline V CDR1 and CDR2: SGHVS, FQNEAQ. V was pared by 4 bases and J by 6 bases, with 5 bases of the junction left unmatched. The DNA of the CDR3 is TGTGCCAGCAGCTCGGACAGGGTCAGTCAGCCCCAGCATTTT. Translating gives CASSSDRVSQPQHF.

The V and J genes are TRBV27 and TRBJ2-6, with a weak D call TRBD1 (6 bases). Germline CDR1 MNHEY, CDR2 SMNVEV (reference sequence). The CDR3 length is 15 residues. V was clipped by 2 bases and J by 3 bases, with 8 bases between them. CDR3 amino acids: CASSLQGYGANVLTF. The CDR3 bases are TGTGCCAGCAGTTTACAGGGGTATGGGGCCAACGTCCTGACTTTC.

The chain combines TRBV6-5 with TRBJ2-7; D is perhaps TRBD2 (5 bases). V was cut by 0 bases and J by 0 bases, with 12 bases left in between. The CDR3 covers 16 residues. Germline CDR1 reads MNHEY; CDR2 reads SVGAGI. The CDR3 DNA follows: TGTGCCAGCAGTTACTCGAGGGAAGGCGACTCCTACGAGCAGTACTTC. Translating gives CASSYSREGDSYEQYF.

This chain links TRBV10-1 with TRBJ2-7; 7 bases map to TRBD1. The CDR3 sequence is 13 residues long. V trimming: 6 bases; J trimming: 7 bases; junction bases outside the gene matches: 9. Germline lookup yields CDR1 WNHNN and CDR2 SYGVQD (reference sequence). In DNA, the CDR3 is TGCGCCAGCAGCCGGGACAGTCTGGGGGAGCAGTACTTC. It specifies CASSRDSLGEQYF.

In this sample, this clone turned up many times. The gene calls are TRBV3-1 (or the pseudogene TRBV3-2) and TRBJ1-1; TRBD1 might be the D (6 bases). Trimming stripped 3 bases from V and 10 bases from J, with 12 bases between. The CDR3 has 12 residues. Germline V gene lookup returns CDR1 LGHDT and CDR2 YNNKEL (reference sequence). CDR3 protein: CASSHKGGGAFF. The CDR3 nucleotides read TGTGCCAGCAGCCATAAGGGGGGGGGAGCTTTCTTT.

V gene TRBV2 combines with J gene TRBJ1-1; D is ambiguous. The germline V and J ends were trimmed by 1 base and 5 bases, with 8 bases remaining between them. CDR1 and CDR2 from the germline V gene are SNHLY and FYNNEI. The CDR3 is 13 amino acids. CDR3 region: CASSEGRRTEAFF. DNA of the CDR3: TGTGCCAGCAGTGAAGGGAGGAGGACTGAAGCTTTCTTT.

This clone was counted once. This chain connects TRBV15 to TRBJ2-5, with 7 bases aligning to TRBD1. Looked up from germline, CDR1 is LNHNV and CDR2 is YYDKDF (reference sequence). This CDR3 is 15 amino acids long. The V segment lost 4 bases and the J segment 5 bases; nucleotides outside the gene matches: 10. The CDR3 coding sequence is TGTGCCACCAGCAAAAGTACAGGGGCGAGGGAGACCCAGTACTTC. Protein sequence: CATSKSTGARETQYF.

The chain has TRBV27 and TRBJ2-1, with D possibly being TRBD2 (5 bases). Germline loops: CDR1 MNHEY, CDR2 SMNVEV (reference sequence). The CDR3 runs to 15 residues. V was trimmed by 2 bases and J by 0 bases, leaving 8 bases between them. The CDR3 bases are TGTGCCAGCAGTTTACGAGGGATCTCCTACAATGAGCAGTTCTTC. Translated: CASSLRGISYNEQFF.

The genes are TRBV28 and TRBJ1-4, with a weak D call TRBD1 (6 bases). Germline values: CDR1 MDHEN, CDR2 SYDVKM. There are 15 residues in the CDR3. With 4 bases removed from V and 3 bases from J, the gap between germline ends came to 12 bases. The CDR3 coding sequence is TGTGCCAGCAGTTCCACAGGGAGAGCTAATGAAAAACTGTTTTTT. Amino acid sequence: CASSSTGRANEKLFF. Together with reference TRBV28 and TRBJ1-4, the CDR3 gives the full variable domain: DVKVTQSSRYLVKRTGEKVFLECVQDMDHENMFWYRQDPGLGLRLIYFSYDVKMKEKGDIPEGYSVSREKKERFSLILESASTNQTSMYLCASSSTGRANEKLFFGSGTQLSVL.

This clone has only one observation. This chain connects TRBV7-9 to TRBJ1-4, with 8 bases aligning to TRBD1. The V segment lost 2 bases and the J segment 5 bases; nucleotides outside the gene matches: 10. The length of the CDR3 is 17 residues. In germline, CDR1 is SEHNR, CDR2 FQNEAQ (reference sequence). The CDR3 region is CASSLRSGGVGNEKLFF. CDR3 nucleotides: TGTGCCAGCAGCTTAAGGTCAGGGGGCGTTGGAAATGAAAAACTGTTTTTT.

This chain's CDR3 is CASSGHNDDEQYF. The CDR3 region has the DNA TGTGCCAGCAGCGGACACAACGACGACGAGCAGTACTTC. The V and J genes are TRBV28 and TRBJ2-7; possibly TRBD1 for D (5 bases). Germline lookup yields CDR1 MDHEN and CDR2 SYDVKM. The CDR3 is made up of 13 amino acids. V dropped 6 bases and J dropped 5 bases, with 14 bases sitting between them.